This T cell receptor (beta chain) was sequenced for a study of T cell repertoires in cytomegalovirus infection. Study-wide points: The response measured ex vivo was dominated by TCR beta clonotypes (HLA-C-restricted and CMV-specific). Summed frequency of shared TCR beta families picked out CMV carriers who also had the relevant HLA.

A few counts support this clonotype. Its antigen is currently unknown. TCRdb called the reads again in MiXCR, with one record for every CDR3 protein. The repertoire holds 350,000 to 450,000 distinct CDR3 sequences, with around 18% as singletons. Germline V CDR1 and CDR2: MRHNA, SNTAGT. This CDR3 spans 15 amino acids. With 0 bases removed from V and 5 bases from J, the gap between germline ends came to 10 bases. The rearrangement joins TRBV6-4 to TRBJ2-2, with a weak D call TRBD1 (7 bases). The clonotype comes from a human donor in good health (CMV status not recorded). Some clones in this sample may be carry-over from other donors' samples. The source material was PBMCs. The CDR3: CASSDSAGGTGELFF. CDR3 coding DNA: TGTGCCAGCAGTGACTCGGCAGGGGGGACCGGGGAGCTGTTTTTT.